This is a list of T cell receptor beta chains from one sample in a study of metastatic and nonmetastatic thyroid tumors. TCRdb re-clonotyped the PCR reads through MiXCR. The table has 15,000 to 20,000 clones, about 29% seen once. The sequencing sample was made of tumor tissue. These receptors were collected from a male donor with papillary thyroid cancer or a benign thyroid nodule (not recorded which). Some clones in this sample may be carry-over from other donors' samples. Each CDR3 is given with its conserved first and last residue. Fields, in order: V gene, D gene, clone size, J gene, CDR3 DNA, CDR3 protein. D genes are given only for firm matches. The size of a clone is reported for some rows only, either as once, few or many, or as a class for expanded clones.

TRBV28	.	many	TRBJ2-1	TGTGCCAGCCTAGACAGCCTGTTACGAGGGCGAATGCAGTTCTTC	CASLDSLLRGRMQFF
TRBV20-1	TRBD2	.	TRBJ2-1	TGCAGTGCAAAAACCGGGACTAGCGGTTACAATGAGCAGTTCTTC	CSAKTGTSGYNEQFF
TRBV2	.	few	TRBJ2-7	TGTGCCACCACAGGGAACAACGAGCAGTACTTC	CATTGNNEQYF
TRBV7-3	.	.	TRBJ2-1	TGTGCCAGCAGCTTTAGGCAGGGGTTAAGAAATGAGCAGTTCTTC	CASSFRQGLRNEQFF
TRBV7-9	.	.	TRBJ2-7	TGTGCCAGCAGGGGTGAAACCCCCTTCTCTTACGAGCAGTACTTC	CASRGETPFSYEQYF
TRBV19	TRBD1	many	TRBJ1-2	TGTGCCAGTAGTCCGAGACAGGGACGTGGCTATGGCTACACCTTC	CASSPRQGRGYGYTF
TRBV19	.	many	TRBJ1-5	TGTGCCAGTAGTATAGATCAGAGGTTCAACCAGCCCCAGCATTTT	CASSIDQRFNQPQHF
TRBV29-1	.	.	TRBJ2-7	TGCAGCGTTAGGGAGCCGGGTGAGCAGTACTTC	CSVREPGEQYF
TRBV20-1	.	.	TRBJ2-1	TGCAGTGCTAGTAAGACAGATTCCCATGAGCAGTTCTTC	CSASKTDSHEQFF
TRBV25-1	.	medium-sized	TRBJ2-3	TGTGCCAGCAGTAGTGCCTCAGATACGCAGTATTTT	CASSSASDTQYF
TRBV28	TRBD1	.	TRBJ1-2	TGTGCCACCATTCGTCCCGGGACAGGGTACGGCTACACCTTC	CATIRPGTGYGYTF
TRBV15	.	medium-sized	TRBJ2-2	TGTGCCACCAGCAGAGGGGGACACTTGAACACCGGGGAGCTGTTTTTT	CATSRGGHLNTGELFF
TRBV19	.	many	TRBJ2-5	TGTGCCAGTAGTATAATCGGGGTTCAAGAGACCCAGTACTTC	CASSIIGVQETQYF
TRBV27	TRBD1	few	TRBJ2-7	TGTGCCAGCAGTCCACAGGGGGGCGCGGGGTACGAGCAGTACTTC	CASSPQGGAGYEQYF
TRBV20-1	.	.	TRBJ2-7	TGCAGTGCTAGAATCGACACCAACTACGAGCAGTACTTC	CSARIDTNYEQYF
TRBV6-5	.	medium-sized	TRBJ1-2	TGTGCCAGCAGTTACCGACAGGCCGATGGCTACACCTTC	CASSYRQADGYTF
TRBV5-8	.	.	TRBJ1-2	TGTGCCAGCAGCTTGTCGGGGCACTATGGCTACACCTTC	CASSLSGHYGYTF
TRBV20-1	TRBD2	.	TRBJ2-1	TGCAGTGCTGGACTAGCGGGGGGGGATTCGAATGAGCAGTTCTTC	CSAGLAGGDSNEQFF
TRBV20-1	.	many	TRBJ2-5	TGCAGTGCCAGACGAGAGACCCAGTACTTC	CSARRETQYF
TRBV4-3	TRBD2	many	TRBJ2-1	TGCGCCAGCAGCCGAGGGGGACTAGCGGGAGCTTACTACAATGAGCAGTTCTTC	CASSRGGLAGAYYNEQFF
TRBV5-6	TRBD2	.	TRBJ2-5	TGTGCCAGCAGCTTGGCGCTAGCGGGGGGGCAAGAGACCCAGTACTTC	CASSLALAGGQETQYF
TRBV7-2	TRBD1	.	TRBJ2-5	TGTGCCAGTTCGACAGGGGAAGAGACCCAGTACTTC	CASSTGEETQYF
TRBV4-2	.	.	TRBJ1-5	TGTGCCAGCAGCCAAGTTGGGACCAATCAGCCCCAGCATTTT	CASSQVGTNQPQHF
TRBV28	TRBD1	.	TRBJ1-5	TGTGCCATCAGTAGGGCAGGGGGATATAGCAATCATCCCCAGCATTTT	CAISRAGGYSNHPQHF